These 30 T cell receptor beta chains originate from one sample sequenced in a study of T cell responses to AZD1222 COVID-19 vaccine. Sequencing used immunoSEQ multiplex PCR; TCRdb keeps in-frame clones, though not all of them. The sample holds roughly 80,000 clones, roughly 90% seen once. This material consisted of peripheral blood, taken on day 0 of AZD1222 vaccination. The receptors were sampled from an adult in good health.

V usage is TRBV25-1 and J usage is TRBJ2-2; 8 positions match TRBD1. There are 18 residues in the CDR3. CDR1 is MGHDK and CDR2 is SYGVNS in the germline V gene. With 1 base clipped from V and 4 bases from J, the junction kept 11 bases outside the gene matches. The CDR3 protein is CASSESFGGQESTGELFF. CDR3 DNA sequence: TGTGCCAGCAGTGAATCCTTCGGGGGACAGGAAAGCACCGGGGAGCTGTTTTTT.

A single count supports this clone. V gene TRBV7-2 combines with J gene TRBJ2-1; D may be TRBD1 (6 bases). V dropped 1 base and J dropped 13 bases, with 14 bases sitting between them. This CDR3 contains 13 residues. From germline, CDR1 is SGHTA and CDR2 FQGNSA. The CDR3 nucleotides are TGTGCCAGCAGCTTAGGCAGGGGATGGTACCAGTTCTTC. Encoded protein: CASSLGRGWYQFF. Complete variable domain (other parts from reference TRBV7-2 and TRBJ2-1): GAGVSQSPSNKVTEKGKDVELRCDPISGHTALYWYRQSLGQGLEFLIYFQGNSAPDKSGLPSDRFSAERTGGSVSTLTIQRTQQEDSAVYLCASSLGRGWYQFFGPGTRLTVL.

The CDR3 region is CASSGGSNQPQHF. The CDR3, as DNA: TGTGCCAGCAGTGGGGGTAGCAATCAGCCCCAGCATTTT. The genes are TRBV5-4 and TRBJ1-5; a possible D gene is TRBD1 (5 bases). Per the germline V gene, CDR1 is SGHNT and CDR2 is YYREEE (reference sequence). This CDR3 is 13 amino acids long. V was cut by 5 bases and J by 0 bases, with 6 bases left in between.

The rearrangement joins TRBV4-1 to TRBJ1-2; no clear D. V shed 4 bases and J shed 8 bases, with 14 bases lying between them. In germline, CDR1 is MGHRA, CDR2 YSYEKL. The CDR3 has 13 residues. Written as DNA, the CDR3 is TGCGCCAGCAGCCGAGGAGATTTAGACGGCTACACCTTC. As protein: CASSRGDLDGYTF.

The gene calls are TRBV2 and TRBJ2-5, with 10 bases identical to TRBD2. V was pared by 7 bases and J by 4 bases, with 9 bases of the junction left unmatched. This CDR3 contains 15 residues. Germline V gene sequence: CDR1 SNHLY, CDR2 FYNNEI. Written as DNA, the CDR3 is TGTGCCAGCAATCTAGCGGGGGCAGCGGGAGAGACCCAGTACTTC. Encoded protein: CASNLAGAAGETQYF.

This chain joins TRBV7-3 and TRBJ1-6, with D unresolved. CDR3 length: 15 amino acids. V was shortened by 5 bases and J by 0 bases, with 8 bases between the two germline ends. Per the germline V gene, CDR1 is SGHTA and CDR2 is FQGTGA. The CDR3 loop reads CASSLRSSYNSPLHF. CDR3 in DNA: TGTGCCAGCAGCCTAAGGAGCTCCTATAATTCACCCCTCCACTTT.

CDR3 residues: CASSLRTGLNEKLFF. The DNA of the CDR3 is TGTGCCAGCAGCCTCCGGACAGGCCTTAATGAAAAACTGTTTTTT. The V and J genes are TRBV7-8 and TRBJ1-4; TRBD1 matches 7 bases. CDR1 is SGHVS, CDR2 FQNEAQ, per germline. J gave up 4 bases and V 5 bases, and 7 bases lay outside the gene matches. There are 15 residues in the CDR3.

This rearrangement joins TRBV21-1 to TRBJ2-7; the tabulated D call, TRBD1, remains unverified against the DNA. TRBV21-1 corresponds to a pseudogene. The CDR3 contains 17 residues. CDR3 coding DNA: TGTGCCAGCAGCAAAGGGGGACAGCTACATACCTCCTACGAGCAGTACTTC. Its protein is CASSKGGQLHTSYEQYF.

The rearrangement uses TRBV7-2 and TRBJ1-5; 8 nucleotides agree with TRBD1. Looked up from germline, CDR1 is SGHTA and CDR2 is FQGNSA. V lost 4 bases, J lost 0 bases, and 8 bases stayed unmatched. The length of the CDR3 is 17 residues. CDR3 DNA sequence: TGTGCCAGCAGCTCATACCCCAGGGGGCCTAGCAATCAGCCCCAGCATTTT. This translates into CASSSYPRGPSNQPQHF.

The J gene is TRBJ1-5, the V gene TRBV6-6, with a weak D call TRBD1 (6 bases). Germline CDR1 is MNHNY and CDR2 is SVGAGI (reference sequence). The CDR3 is 17 amino acids. Trimming shortened V by 5 bases and J by 3 bases, and 20 bases separated the two germline ends. In nucleotides, the CDR3 is TGTGCCAGCAGTCATACCCCAAAAAACAGGGCCAATCAGCCCCAGCATTTT. Amino acids: CASSHTPKNRANQPQHF.

V usage is TRBV9 and J usage is TRBJ2-5, with D unclear. Germline-derived CDR1 and CDR2 are SGDLS and YYNGEE. CDR3 length equals 15 residues. The V end lost 0 bases, the J end lost 4 bases, and 13 bases lay between the germline ends. CDR3 amino acids: CASSVETATGETQYF. As DNA, the CDR3 is TGTGCCAGCAGCGTAGAAACGGCTACTGGAGAGACCCAGTACTTC.

The chain recombines TRBV5-1 with TRBJ1-1; a weak D match, TRBD1 (6 bases). V lost 0 bases, J lost 1 base, and 19 bases lay in between. The CDR3 has 18 amino acids. Germline-derived CDR1 and CDR2 are SGHRS and YFSETQ. The CDR3 nucleotides read TGCGCCAGCAGCTTGGAGGAGGGGGAAACGGAGGGGAACACTGAAGCTTTCTTT. Translation: CASSLEEGETEGNTEAFF.

This sequence joins TRBV5-4 and TRBJ2-3; D is unresolved. The CDR3 contains 12 residues. V lost 1 base and J lost 3, with 3 bases in between. Germline V lookup: CDR1 SGHNT, CDR2 YYREEE (reference sequence). CDR3 region: CASSLSTDTQYF. As DNA, the CDR3 is TGTGCCAGCAGCTTGTCGACAGATACGCAGTATTTT.

A word on this clone: Other DNA sequences within the sample encode an identical CDR3. The rearrangement joins TRBV27 to TRBJ1-5; no definite D call. V gave up 6 bases and J gave up 6 bases, with 9 bases separating them. Germline CDR1 and CDR2: MNHEY and SMNVEV (reference sequence). This CDR3 comprises 12 residues. CDR3 nucleotides: TGTGCCAGCAGCCTCCCGGGTCAGCCCCAGCATTTT. Translated: CASSLPGQPQHF.

The V gene is TRBV29-1, the J gene TRBJ1-2; D ambiguous. The germline CDR1 and CDR2 sequences are SQVTM and ANQGSEA. This CDR3 has 13 residues. Trimming cost V 2 bases and J 4 bases, with 11 bases left between them. The CDR3 region has the DNA TGCAGCGTTGAATTCATCAGGCCCTATGGCTACACCTTC. Its protein product is CSVEFIRPYGYTF.

The sample holds a few counts of this clone. This chain uses TRBV7-3 with TRBJ2-3; TRBD1 agrees at 11 bases. The CDR3 totals 15 residues. V lost 6 bases, J lost 5 bases, and 7 bases stayed unmatched. Germline V gives CDR1 SGHTA, CDR2 FQGTGA. The CDR3 here is CASSRGQGAGDTQYF. In nucleotides, the CDR3 is TGTGCCAGCAGTAGAGGACAGGGGGCAGGAGATACGCAGTATTTT. Full variable domain (rest looked up from reference TRBV7-3 and TRBJ2-3): GAGVSQTPSNKVTEKGKYVELRCDPISGHTALYWYRQSLGQGPEFLIYFQGTGAADDSGLPNDRFFAVRPEGSVSTLKIQRTERGDSAVYLCASSRGQGAGDTQYFGPGTRLTVL.

The chain uses TRBV7-8 and TRBJ2-1; D might be TRBD2 (6 bases). Germline V gene lookup returns CDR1 SGHVS and CDR2 FQNEAQ. V gave up 4 bases and J gave up 15 bases, with 16 bases separating them. The CDR3 consists of 12 residues. This chain's CDR3 is CASSSSLAPPFF. In DNA, the CDR3 is TGTGCCAGCAGCTCCTCACTAGCCCCCCCGTTCTTC.

The V and J genes are TRBV30 and TRBJ2-2; possibly TRBD1 for D (5 bases). V lost 4 bases, J lost 4 bases, and 10 bases lay in between. CDR3 length equals 13 residues. Germline CDR1 is GTSNPN and CDR2 is SVGIG (reference sequence). CDR3 protein: CAWNQGITGELFF. In nucleotides, the CDR3 is TGTGCCTGGAACCAGGGAATCACCGGGGAGCTGTTTTTT.

The sample holds a few counts of this clone. V usage is TRBV4-1 and J usage is TRBJ1-2; D ambiguous. CDR3 size: 15 residues. Between the trimmed V and J ends, which lost 4 bases and 0 bases, there was a span of 12 bases. Looked up from germline, CDR1 is MGHRA and CDR2 is YSYEKL. This CDR3 is CASSPHTGTNYGYTF. CDR3 in DNA: TGCGCCAGCAGCCCCCACACGGGAACTAACTATGGCTACACCTTC.

The V gene is TRBV5-8, the J gene TRBJ2-1; possibly TRBD2 for D (7 bases). Deletions cut 3 bases from V and 7 bases from J, with 14 bases between. The V gene's germline CDR1 is SGHTS and CDR2 YDEGEE. The CDR3 covers 14 residues. The CDR3 loop is CASSWGGRLNEQFF. The CDR3 DNA reads TGTGCCAGCAGCTGGGGGGGCAGGTTGAATGAGCAGTTCTTC.

This clone appeared a single time. Here the CDR3 reads CASSSRGTMNTEAFF. For the CDR3, the DNA is TGTGCCAGCAGCTCGAGGGGAACCATGAACACTGAAGCTTTCTTT. V gene TRBV11-2 combines with J gene TRBJ1-1; perhaps TRBD1 as D (5 bases). CDR1 is SGHAT and CDR2 is FQNNGV in the germline V gene. Trimming removed 4 bases from V and 0 bases from J, with 12 bases in between. The CDR3 loop spans 15 amino acids.

The V gene is TRBV5-4, the J gene TRBJ1-1, with D possibly TRBD1 on 5 matching bases. The CDR3 has 15 residues. Germline CDR1 and CDR2: SGHNT and YYREEE (reference sequence). Trimming removed 4 bases at V and 4 bases at J, with 17 bases between. The CDR3, as DNA: TGTGCCAGCAGCGCGGCCCGGGGGAGGGGCACTGAAGCTTTCTTT. Translation gives CASSAARGRGTEAFF.

This chain joins TRBV10-3 and TRBJ1-1, with D possibly TRBD1 on 5 matching bases. This CDR3 has 15 amino acids. Germline loops: CDR1 ENHRY, CDR2 SYGVKD. V shed 4 bases and J shed 3 bases, with 15 bases lying between them. For the CDR3, the DNA is TGTGCCATCAGTGTAGAAGGGGCGGCGGACACTGAAGCTTTCTTT. Encoded protein: CAISVEGAADTEAFF.

This clone was picked up a small number of times. The chain couples TRBV10-3 to TRBJ2-7, with TRBD1 matching 10 bases. The J segment lost 3 bases and the V segment lost 8 bases, leaving 1 base of the junction unmatched. Germline assignment: CDR1 ENHRY and CDR2 SYGVKD. This CDR3 has 12 residues. The CDR3 here is CAIRDRGYEQYF. The CDR3 DNA reads as TGTGCCATCCGGGACAGGGGCTACGAGCAGTACTTC.

V gene TRBV19 combines with J gene TRBJ1-5, with TRBD1 matching 10 bases. In germline, CDR1 is LNHDA, CDR2 SQIVND (reference sequence). The CDR3 length is 16 residues. V lost 8 bases and J lost 3; bases outside the gene matches: 10. The DNA for the CDR3 is TGTGCCAGTGGGGACAGGGGACGAGGACACAATCAGCCCCAGCATTTT. Translating gives CASGDRGRGHNQPQHF.

This rearrangement joins TRBV24-1 to TRBJ1-5; 9 bases fit TRBD1. CDR1 is KGHDR, CDR2 SFDVKD, per germline. This CDR3 is 15 amino acids long. With V trimmed by 7 bases and J by 7 bases, 10 bases remained unmatched. The CDR3 here is CATSRSGTGYQPQHF. DNA for the CDR3: TGTGCCACCAGCCGGAGTGGGACAGGGTACCAGCCCCAGCATTTT.

The chain combines TRBV19 with TRBJ1-2; unclear D gene. Germline V gives CDR1 LNHDA, CDR2 SQIVND (reference sequence). The CDR3 is 13 residues long. Trimming removed 4 bases at V and 2 bases at J, with 8 bases between. Here the CDR3 DNA reads TGTGCCAGTAGTAACGGGAAGAACTATGGCTACACCTTC. Protein sequence: CASSNGKNYGYTF. Full variable domain (rest looked up from reference TRBV19 and TRBJ1-2): DGGITQSPKYLFRKEGQNVTLSCEQNLNHDAMYWYRQDPGQGLRLIYYSQIVNDFQKGDIAEGYSVSREKKESFPLTVTSAQKNPTAFYLCASSNGKNYGYTFGSGTRLTVV.

This clone was seen once. V is TRBV10-3 and J is TRBJ2-7; no reliable D call. The CDR3 contains 15 residues. Trimming pared 2 bases from V and 1 base from J, leaving 12 bases between. From germline, CDR1 is ENHRY and CDR2 SYGVKD. The DNA for the CDR3 is TGTGCCATCAGTGAGGGGGTTCTGGGGTCCTACGAGCAGTACTTC. Translation: CAISEGVLGSYEQYF.

The chain employs TRBV27 and TRBJ1-4; no definite D call. Germline V gives CDR1 MNHEY, CDR2 SMNVEV (reference sequence). This CDR3 is built from 13 residues. Deletions cut 0 bases from V and 4 bases from J, with 3 bases between. The CDR3 bases are TGTGCCAGCAGTTTATCCCTTAATGAAAAACTGTTTTTT. Translation gives CASSLSLNEKLFF. Variable domain in full (rest from reference TRBV27 and TRBJ1-4): EAQVTQNPRYLITVTGKKLTVTCSQNMNHEYMSWYRQDPGLGLRQIYYSMNVEVTDKGDVPEGYKVSRKEKRNFPLILESPSPNQTSLYFCASSLSLNEKLFFGSGTQLSVL.

This chain joins TRBV7-9 and TRBJ1-5; 7 bases are shared with TRBD1. Germline lookup yields CDR1 SEHNR and CDR2 FQNEAQ (reference sequence). This CDR3 has 15 amino acids. Trimming cost V 1 base and J 2 bases; bases outside gene matches: 2. The CDR3 DNA reads as TGTGCCAGCAGCTTAGAAGGGACAGGCAATCAGCCCCAGCATTTT. Protein product: CASSLEGTGNQPQHF.